The TCR beta chain under discussion was sequenced for a study of CD4 T cell repertoires in COVID-19. Libraries were prepared by immunoSEQ multiplex PCR; TCRdb keeps only in-frame clonotypes and omits some of them. The sample yields about 75,000 clones, 80% to 90% seen once. Trimming took 10 bases from V and 4 from J, leaving 16 bases between them. Germline V gene data show CDR1 as LNHDA and CDR2 as SQIVND (reference sequence). CDR3 size: 13 residues. About this clone: The antigen is not known.

Regarding the study as a whole: Some SARS-CoV-2 clonotypes, between 7 and 25%, recurred in SARS-CoV and/or HKU1 cultures. Sharing of several most expanded SARS-CoV-2-reactive clonotypes across memory subsets suggested intraclonal diversification.

Mild-to-severe COVID-19 survivors were the donors. This chain links TRBV19 with TRBJ1-2; D is possibly TRBD1 (5 bases). This sequence originates from a human donor who had COVID-19. The material was CD4+ T cells from peripheral blood, obtained after recovery from COVID-19. The DNA for the CDR3 is TGTGCCACCAGGGACGAGGGCAGCTATGGCTACACCTTC. Protein product: CATRDEGSYGYTF. Together with reference TRBV19 and TRBJ1-2, the CDR3 gives the full variable domain: DGGITQSPKYLFRKEGQNVTLSCEQNLNHDAMYWYRQDPGQGLRLIYYSQIVNDFQKGDIAEGYSVSREKKESFPLTVTSAQKNPTAFYLCATRDEGSYGYTFGSGTRLTVV.